The source of this T cell receptor (beta chain) is a study of T-cell memory formation after mild COVID-19. Findings and caveats of the study: Day 15 to 85 contractors were CD4/CD8 balanced; later expanders leaned CD4+. Among contracting clones, CD4+ were mainly CM/EM and CD8+ enriched in EMRA.

Trimming took off 1 base at V and 5 bases at J, with 8 bases between the two ends. Germline CDR1 and CDR2: LGHNA and YSLEER. The CDR3 runs 13 residues. One entry per CDR3 protein results from TCRdb running MiXCR on the 5' RACE reads. The profile shows 250,000 to 350,000 distinct CDR3 sequences, over 11% of them singletons. Many counts were recorded for this clonotype. Its antigen is unknown. This TCR derives from a man aged 18 to 30 who had mild COVID-19 (a few samples of this study predate the infection). Cell type and time point are not known. Specimen: PBMCs or a T cell subset sorted from them (not recorded which). The gene calls are TRBV4-3 and TRBJ1-2; D is uncertain. The CDR3 loop is CASSQGTGYGYTF. In nucleotides, the CDR3 is TGCGCCAGCAGCCAAGGGACTGGTTATGGCTACACCTTC.